This passage covers 8 T cell receptor beta chains from one sample sequenced in a study of T cells in women clearing cervical HPV infection. Measured with immunoSEQ multiplex PCR; TCRdb has only the in-frame clones, and not every one. This sample's clone table lists about 25,000 clones. Specimen: blood buffy coat. The receptors were sampled from a woman between 18 and 70 years old with a cervical HPV16 infection that either progressed to CIN3+ or cleared (not recorded which).

As to this clone: The CDR3 end lies 3 residues beyond the end of the read and is filled in from the germline J gene. The chain joins TRBV11-2 to TRBJ1-2; D perhaps matches TRBD1 (5 bases). CDR1 SGHAT and CDR2 FQNNGV come from the germline V gene. V was clipped by 3 bases and J by 4 bases, with 9 bases between them. The CDR3 sequence is 13 residues long. The DNA read from the CDR3 is TGTGCCAGCAGCTTCGTAGACAGCTATGGC. It yields the protein CASSFVDSYG. The complete CDR3 sequence is CASSFVDSYGYTF. Based on the CDR3 plus reference TRBV11-2 and TRBJ1-2, the full variable domain is EAGVAQSPRYKIIEKRQSVAFWCNPISGHATLYWYQQILGQGPKLLIQFQNNGVVDDSQLPKDRFSAERLKGVDSTLKIQPAKLEDSAVYLCASSFVDSYGYTFGSGTRLTVV.

For this clone: The read ends 3 residues shy of where the CDR3 ends; the end is completed using the germline J gene. The chain links TRBV2 to TRBJ2-7; the match to TRBD2 covers 10 bases. The CDR3 sequence is 17 residues long. V was pared by 4 bases and J by 0 bases, with 9 bases of the junction left unmatched. CDR1 is SNHLY, CDR2 FYNNEI, per germline. The chain's CDR3 is CASSGSGLADYSYEQYF. Incomplete CDR3 DNA: TGTGCCAGCAGTGGATCTGGACTAGCGGACTACTCCTACGAG.

About this clone: The read terminates 3 residues ahead of where the CDR3 ends, so the germline J gene completes it. This chain connects TRBV10-3 to TRBJ2-7, with 7 bases that match TRBD2. CDR3 length equals 13 residues. CDR1 and CDR2 (germline): ENHRY, SYGVKD. V shed 7 bases and J 5 bases; nucleotides not matched to a gene: 8. The CDR3 DNA, read in part, is TGTGCCATCAAGTGGCGGGAGACTGACGAG. It specifies CAIKWRETDE. The full CDR3 reads CAIKWRETDEQYF.

As to this clone: Read sequence stops 3 residues before the CDR3 end, and the germline J gene provides the missing end. This rearrangement joins TRBV18 to TRBJ1-1, with D hard to call. Per the germline V gene, CDR1 is KGHSH and CDR2 is LQKENI. This CDR3 has 16 amino acids. V lost 1 base and J lost 0, with 12 bases in between. The CDR3 here is CASSPQLTSMNTEAFF. CDR3 DNA (partial): TGTGCCAGCTCACCACAGTTAACATCCATGAACACTGAA.

About this clone: The sequence runs out 3 residues before the end of the CDR3; the remainder is reconstructed from the germline J gene. The chain links TRBV7-9 to TRBJ2-4; 9 positions agree with TRBD1. Looked up from germline, CDR1 is SEHNR and CDR2 is FQNEAQ (reference sequence). This CDR3 contains 15 residues. CDR3 in amino acids: CASSRGQGEIYGQYF. CDR3 bases read: TGTGCCAGCAGCCGGGGACAGGGAGAGATCTATGGT.

With respect to this clone: The DNA ends 3 residues before the CDR3 does, and the rest of the CDR3 is filled in from the germline J gene. The gene calls are TRBV29-1 and TRBJ2-7, with 11 positions matching TRBD1. The germline CDR1 and CDR2 sequences are SQVTM and ANQGSEA. The CDR3 consists of 12 residues. The V segment lost 6 bases and the J segment 4 bases; nucleotides outside the gene matches: 2. Here the CDR3 reads CSVRDRGYEQYF. Incomplete CDR3 DNA: TGCAGCGTAAGGGACAGGGGGTACGAG.

As regards this clone: Coverage ceases 3 residues before the CDR3 finishes, and the germline J gene fills in the end. This rearrangement joins TRBV7-9 to TRBJ1-2; D remains ambiguous. Per germline, CDR1 SEHNR and CDR2 FQNEAQ (reference sequence). This CDR3 is 14 amino acids long. The CDR3 reads CASSPDLSYNDYTF. The part of the CDR3 DNA that was read is TGTGCCAGCAGCCCGGACTTAAGCTACAATGAC.

For this clone: The read terminates 3 residues ahead of where the CDR3 ends, so the germline J gene completes it. The chain combines TRBV7-8 with TRBJ1-5; D not resolved. Germline loops: CDR1 SGHVS, CDR2 FQNEAQ. V was trimmed by 3 bases and J by 0 bases, leaving 9 bases between them. The CDR3 is made up of 15 amino acids. The CDR3 loop is CASSFNSNSNQPQHF. The covered CDR3 bases are TGTGCCAGCAGCTTTAACAGCAATAGCAATCAGCCC.